A selection of T cell receptor beta chains follows, all from one sample in a study of shared clonotypes between healthy human individuals. Sequencing was performed with immunoSEQ multiplex PCR; in TCRdb, only in-frame clones are kept and a portion is missing. The table lists some 1 million clones, around four fifths of them singletons. The sample was memory CD4+ T cells sorted from blood. Receptors were obtained from a man aged 18 to 29 in good health. CDR3s include the opening cysteine and the closing phenylalanine or tryptophan. The D gene is left open where the match is weak. The listing skips clone size in some rows; elsewhere it reads once, few, many or a size class.

d_call,clone_size,j_call,v_call,cdr3_nt,cdr3_aa
TRBD2,NA,TRBJ2-7,TRBV11-2,TGTGCCAGCAGCTTTCCCGGCGGGAGGGCCGAAGAGCAGTACTTC,CASSFPGGRAEEQYF
TRBD2,NA,TRBJ2-1,TRBV11-2,TGTGCCAGCAGCTTAGAATACGGGCTAGCGGGGGACAATGAGCAGTTCTTC,CASSLEYGLAGDNEQFF
NA,NA,TRBJ2-5,TRBV29-1,TGCAGCGTTGACAGTGGAGAGGCCCAGTACTTC,CSVDSGEAQYF
NA,NA,TRBJ2-3,TRBV11-2,TGTGCCAGCAGCTTAAAATCACTTGGGGTTAGCACAGATACGCAGTATTTT,CASSLKSLGVSTDTQYF
NA,NA,TRBJ1-6,TRBV2,TGTGCCAGCACCCCGTCTGCTGCGGGGTCACCCCTCCACTTT,CASTPSAAGSPLHF
TRBD1,NA,TRBJ1-2,TRBV29-1,TGCAGCTCCGACGAGACAGGGGGTGGCTATGGCTACACCTTC,CSSDETGGGYGYTF
NA,NA,TRBJ2-6,TRBV10-3,TGTGCCAGTGACTCTGGGGCCAACGTCCTGACTTTC,CASDSGANVLTF
TRBD1,NA,TRBJ2-3,TRBV29-1,TGCAGCGCCCACAGGGGGCAGGCAGATACGCAGTATTTT,CSAHRGQADTQYF
TRBD2,NA,TRBJ2-7,TRBV5-4,TGTGCCAGCAGCAGACCGGGACTAGCGGGAGGGCCCTACGAGCAGTACTTC,CASSRPGLAGGPYEQYF
NA,few,TRBJ1-1,TRBV28,TGTGCCAGCAGTTTAGGATTCCTCGGACAGTCGGATATTCCGAACACTGAAGCTTTCTTT,CASSLGFLGQSDIPNTEAFF
TRBD1,NA,TRBJ1-6,TRBV6-1,TGTGCCAGCAGTGCCTACACAGGGGGCTATAATTCACCCCTCCACTTT,CASSAYTGGYNSPLHF
NA,NA,TRBJ2-3,TRBV18,TGTGCCAGCTCACCACGGGCAGAAGCCACAGATACGCAGTATTTT,CASSPRAEATDTQYF
NA,NA,TRBJ1-4,TRBV2,TGTGCCAGCAGACCCATGGACGGCTCAACTAATGAAAAACTGTTTTTT,CASRPMDGSTNEKLFF
NA,NA,TRBJ2-5,TRBV20-1,TGCAGTGCTAGCCCAGGGGAGACCCAGTACTTC,CSASPGETQYF
NA,NA,TRBJ1-5,TRBV2,TGTGCCAGCAGGGTTGGACGGCCCAATCAGCCCCAGCATTTT,CASRVGRPNQPQHF
NA,NA,TRBJ2-2,TRBV2,TGTGCCAGCCGTGAATGGGATGGGGCCGGGGAGCTGTTTTTT,CASREWDGAGELFF
NA,few,TRBJ1-6,TRBV5-1,TGCGCCAGCAGCTGGGATAATTCACCCCTCCACTTT,CASSWDNSPLHF
TRBD1,NA,TRBJ2-5,TRBV7-9,TGTGCCAGCAGCTTGAGGGGGCTGGAGACCCAGTACTTC,CASSLRGLETQYF
NA,NA,TRBJ2-7,TRBV7-8,TGTGCCAGCAGCCCTAAGTGGGGGCATGAATCCTACGAGCAGTACTTC,CASSPKWGHESYEQYF